This is a list of T cell receptor beta chains from one sample in a study of cytomegalovirus exposure and HLA in healthy donors. Clones were sequenced by immunoSEQ multiplex PCR, and TCRdb holds only the in-frame ones, with some missing. The sample carries 150,000 to 200,000 clones, roughly nine tenths recorded once. Source material: PBMCs. The receptors come from a girl in the first two years of life in good health and CMV-seronegative. The CDR3 runs from the conserved cysteine through the conserved F or W.

j_call,v_call,cdr3_aa
TRBJ2-7,TRBV5-6,CASSWTGAGYYYEQYF
TRBJ2-3,TRBV21-1,CASSTIHRGLTDTQYF
TRBJ2-2,TRBV19,CASSVRDRGLRGPSGGELFF
TRBJ2-3,TRBV19,CASSSLAGSDTQYF
TRBJ2-5,TRBV2,CASSEGAGHQETQYF
TRBJ2-3,TRBV7-3,CASSLLSSRDTQYF
TRBJ1-2,TRBV27,CASSKQGAANYGYTF
TRBJ1-1,TRBV29-1,CSVENSNEAFF
TRBJ2-3,TRBV19,CASSPSGSTDTQYF
TRBJ2-7,TRBV19,CASSTGFLFSYEQYF
TRBJ1-2,TRBV5-1,CVSSLVSGYGYTF
TRBJ2-3,TRBV19,CASSSSGSTDTQYF
TRBJ2-5,TRBV6-1,CASSSGLAGKETQYF
TRBJ2-1,TRBV30,CAWSFYYRGGPKDNEQFF
TRBJ1-2,TRBV7-6,CASSPDSGIYGYTF
TRBJ2-2,TRBV11-1,CASSDPGQGDTGELFF
TRBJ1-4,TRBV7-9,CASSIPGGVEKLFF
TRBJ2-5,TRBV27,CASSLMEGRETQYF
TRBJ2-5,TRBV11-2,CASSLMAPQETQYF
TRBJ2-3,TRBV2,CASKLAGGFIDTQYF
TRBJ1-6,TRBV5-6,CASSWTGQGLSPLHF
TRBJ1-2,TRBV21-1,CASSQPDSLDYGYTF
TRBJ2-5,TRBV5-1,CASSLGTSGRQETQYF
TRBJ2-1,TRBV19,CASSIVIAGRNEQFF
TRBJ2-2,TRBV5-1,CASSLARLGTGELFF
TRBJ2-1,TRBV7-3,CASSLWSSGRSYNEQFF
TRBJ2-1,TRBV2,CASSEQGSYNEQFF
TRBJ2-1,TRBV12-1,CASSFLEGETGNEQFF
TRBJ2-1,TRBV9,CASSSPTSEAEGNEQFF